This entry lists 9 T cell receptor beta chains sequenced from one sample in a study of cytomegalovirus exposure and HLA in healthy donors. The PCR used 60 Vbeta and 13 Jbeta primers. Only in-frame clones appear in the TCRdb table, and some are missing; sequencing was by immunoSEQ multiplex PCR. The sample has 150,000 or so clones; about 80% are singletons. The specimen sequenced was PBMCs. These receptors were taken from a man aged 30 to 45 in good health and CMV-seronegative.

This clone has a handful of counts. The chain employs TRBV9 and TRBJ2-2, with 9 bases fitting TRBD2. In germline, CDR1 is SGDLS, CDR2 YYNGEE. With 3 bases clipped from V and 0 bases from J, the junction kept 3 bases outside the gene matches. The CDR3 loop spans 16 amino acids. DNA for the CDR3: TGTGCCAGCAGCGCTAAGCGGGAGGCGAACACCGGGGAGCTGTTTTTT. Protein: CASSAKREANTGELFF.

The chain combines TRBV4-3 with TRBJ1-1, with D possibly matching TRBD1 (5 bases). CDR1 and CDR2 from the germline V gene are LGHNA and YSLEER. The CDR3 is 16 amino acids. With 0 bases removed from V and 11 bases from J, the gap between germline ends came to 22 bases. CDR3 protein: CASSQEIGPAGQGAFF. The CDR3 DNA sequence: TGCGCCAGCAGCCAAGAAATCGGGCCCGCAGGGCAAGGTGCTTTCTTT.

The chain employs TRBV2 and TRBJ1-6; 9 bases fit TRBD1. This CDR3 has 13 amino acids. Trimming removed 11 bases from V and 8 bases from J; junction bases left unmatched: 7. The V gene's germline CDR1 is SNHLY and CDR2 FYNNEI. CDR3: CAGRTGVDSPLHF. CDR3 DNA: TGTGCCGGACGGACAGGGGTTGATTCACCCCTCCACTTT.

The V and J genes are TRBV9 and TRBJ2-5; D remains unclear. The CDR3 is 14 residues long. Trimming left V 0 bases short and J 2 bases short, with 8 bases between. Germline assignment: CDR1 SGDLS and CDR2 YYNGEE. CDR3 coding DNA: TGTGCCAGCAGCGTAGTTGGCAAGCAAGAGACCCAGTACTTC. It specifies CASSVVGKQETQYF. The full variable domain, rest sourced from reference TRBV9 and TRBJ2-5, is DSGVTQTPKHLITATGQRVTLRCSPRSGDLSVYWYQQSLDQGLQFLIQYYNGEERAKGNILERFSAQQFPDLHSELNLSSLELGDSALYFCASSVVGKQETQYFGPGTRLLVL.

This clone was observed a handful of times. This sequence joins TRBV27 and TRBJ2-5, with a possible D match to TRBD1 (6 bases). The DNA matches TRBJ2-7 better at its end, which makes the J call doubtful. The CDR3 extends over 13 amino acids. CDR1 and CDR2 from the germline V gene are MNHEY and SMNVEV (reference sequence). The CDR3 is CASEKGDGREQYF. CDR3 nucleotides: TGTGCCAGCGAGAAGGGGGATGGACGCGAGCAGTACTTC.

V gene TRBV27 combines with J gene TRBJ2-5, with D possibly TRBD2 on 7 matching bases. This CDR3 contains 16 residues. With 1 base removed from V and 5 bases from J, the gap between germline ends came to 17 bases. Per germline, CDR1 MNHEY and CDR2 SMNVEV (reference sequence). This CDR3 reads CASSLLGGAGWETQYF. The CDR3 DNA reads TGTGCCAGCAGTTTATTAGGGGGGGCAGGTTGGGAGACCCAGTACTTC.

This clone was counted once. V and J are TRBV15 and TRBJ2-5; TRBD2 aligns across 7 bases. The length of the CDR3 is 14 residues. Germline lookup yields CDR1 LNHNV and CDR2 YYDKDF (reference sequence). V was clipped by 8 bases and J by 0 bases; unmatched bases: 6. The CDR3 coding sequence is TGTGCCACCTCGGCCGGGGGGAACCAAGAGACCCAGTACTTC. Translating gives CATSAGGNQETQYF.

The CDR3 coding sequence is TGTGCCAGCAGCAAAACCTCGGCGGGTACAGATACGCAGTATTTT. Translation: CASSKTSAGTDTQYF. This rearrangement joins TRBV21-1 to TRBJ2-3; the table names TRBD2, a call not compared with the DNA. TRBV21-1 is recorded as a pseudogene. The CDR3 has 15 residues.

This clone was seen a single time. The chain combines TRBV23-1 with TRBJ2-5, with a tentative D call TRBD2 (5 bases). Matching the DNA end better, TRBJ2-7 makes the J call doubtful. TRBV23-1 is designated an ORF whose function remains uncertain. The CDR3 contains 15 residues. The CDR3 nucleotides read TGCGCCAGCAGTCAATCGGGAGTCGGCTATTACGAGCAGTACTTC. As protein: CASSQSGVGYYEQYF.